This T cell receptor (beta chain) was documented in a study of CD8 T cells in Susac syndrome. Both CD4+ and CD8+ T cells were negatively isolated, and TEMRA cells underwent FACS enrichment. With 1 base removed from V and 0 bases from J, the gap between germline ends came to 15 bases. The CDR3 runs 18 residues. Germline CDR1 LNHNV, CDR2 YYDKDF (reference sequence). After extraction with the RNeasy kit, about 0.45 to 1 ug of the RNA was reverse transcribed using random hexamers. TCRdb processed the immunoSEQ multiplex PCR reads anew with MiXCR; each CDR3 protein has one entry. The table includes approximately 210,000 distinct CDR3 sequences, about 95% detected once.

This receptor was obtained from a human donor with Susac syndrome. The V gene is TRBV15, the J gene TRBJ1-4; D not resolved. The sample consisted of CD4+ T cells from PBMCs. The CDR3 protein is CATSRGGGPVSTNEKLFF. In DNA form, the CDR3 reads TGTGCCACCAGCAGAGGGGGAGGCCCGGTATCAACTAATGAAAAACTGTTTTTT.